This T cell receptor beta chain is from a study of shared clonotypes between healthy human individuals. Looking at the study overall: Two women and a few men aged 18 to 49 made up the donors.

Measured with immunoSEQ multiplex PCR; TCRdb has only the in-frame clones, and not every one. Counted here are over 400,000 clones, about 72% occurring once; the ten biggest clones make up approximately 12%. The V gene end was trimmed by 4 bases and the J gene end by 7 bases; junction bases not matched to a gene: 8. CDR1 is LNHDA and CDR2 is SQIVND in the germline V gene (reference sequence). This CDR3 region has 16 residues. The chain couples TRBV19 to TRBJ2-2, with 11 bases aligning to TRBD1. The sequence was collected from a woman aged 40 to 49 in good health. Some clones in this sample may be carry-over from other donors' samples. The sequenced sample was PBMCs. The CDR3: CASSKDRGLKGGELFF. In nucleotides, the CDR3 is TGTGCCAGTAGTAAGGACAGGGGGCTTAAGGGCGGGGAGCTGTTTTTT.